Below are 26 T cell receptor beta chains sequenced from a single sample in a study of blood T cell repertoires in COVID-19. Sequencing used immunoSEQ multiplex PCR; TCRdb keeps in-frame clones, though not all of them. This sample has tens of thousands of clones, with approximately 78% found just once. Source material: peripheral blood. Receptors originate from a human donor in a cohort sampled during active COVID-19.

In its sample, this clone was seen a few times. The rearrangement uses TRBV3-1 (or the pseudogene TRBV3-2) and TRBJ2-1, with D unresolved. The germline CDR1 and CDR2 sequences are LGHDT and YNNKEL (reference sequence). This CDR3 contains 15 residues. Trimming stripped 0 bases from V and 12 bases from J, with 18 bases between. The CDR3 region is CASSQDRGPPMMQFF. CDR3 DNA: TGTGCCAGCAGCCAAGATCGCGGCCCTCCAATGATGCAGTTCTTC.

The sample holds a few counts of this clone. The chain couples TRBV6-2 or TRBV6-3 to TRBJ2-6; 8 bases align to TRBD1. Germline V gene data show CDR1 as MNHEY and CDR2 as SVGEGT. V lost 2 bases, J lost 2 bases, and 2 bases stayed unmatched. The CDR3 runs to 16 residues. CDR3 nucleotide sequence: TGTGCCAGCAGTTACCAGGGGGCGACTGGGGCCAACGTCCTGACTTTC. The encoded protein is CASSYQGATGANVLTF.

The chain is built from TRBV25-1 and TRBJ1-3; perhaps TRBD1 as D (5 bases). V was shortened by 6 bases and J by 2 bases, with 14 bases between the two germline ends. Looked up from germline, CDR1 is MGHDK and CDR2 is SYGVNS. This CDR3 contains 15 residues. The chain's CDR3 is CASRATDNTGNTIYF. DNA of the CDR3: TGTGCCAGCAGGGCCACGGACAATACTGGAAACACCATATATTTT. Drawing the rest from reference TRBV25-1 and TRBJ1-3, the complete variable domain is EADIYQTPRYLVIGTGKKITLECSQTMGHDKMYWYQQDPGMELHLIHYSYGVNSTEKGDLSSESTVSRIRTEHFPLTLESARPSHTSQYLCASRATDNTGNTIYFGEGSWLTVV.

The genes are TRBV4-3 and TRBJ2-7; D is undetermined. With 0 bases removed from V and 6 bases from J, the gap between germline ends came to 12 bases. Germline assignment: CDR1 LGHNA and CDR2 YSLEER. The CDR3 loop spans 14 amino acids. For the CDR3, the DNA is TGCGCCAGCAGCCAAGATATTGAGCGTGGCGAGCAGTACTTC. As protein: CASSQDIERGEQYF.

V and J are TRBV2 and TRBJ1-5; 7 bases map to TRBD1. The CDR3 extends over 14 amino acids. The V gene's germline CDR1 is SNHLY and CDR2 FYNNEI. V gave up 1 base and J gave up 6 bases; unmatched junction bases: 3. The CDR3 DNA reads as TGTGCCAGCAGTGAAGGACAGGGCGCTCAGCCCCAGCATTTT. Its protein product is CASSEGQGAQPQHF.

The chain is built from TRBV11-2 and TRBJ1-2; D might be TRBD1 (5 bases). Germline-derived CDR1 and CDR2 are SGHAT and FQNNGV. The CDR3 is 14 amino acids. Trimming took 5 bases from V and 1 from J, leaving 11 bases between them. The CDR3 here is CASSPWGRNYGYTF. CDR3 bases: TGTGCCAGCAGCCCTTGGGGCCGTAACTATGGCTACACCTTC.

This chain connects TRBV18 to TRBJ1-1; no clear D gene. Between the trimmed V and J ends, which lost 6 bases and 5 bases, there was a span of 10 bases. CDR3 length: 12 residues. In germline, CDR1 is KGHSH, CDR2 LQKENI. The CDR3 DNA is TGTGCCAGCTCCCCTTGGAGTACTGAAGCTTTCTTT. Protein product: CASSPWSTEAFF.

The chain recombines TRBV3-1 (or the pseudogene TRBV3-2) with TRBJ2-5; 10 bases are shared with TRBD2. Germline CDR1 and CDR2: LGHDT and YNNKEL (reference sequence). The J segment lost 14 bases and the V segment lost 0 bases, leaving 15 bases of the junction unmatched. This CDR3 has 16 residues. This chain's CDR3 is CASSQDLGLAGDRQYF. The CDR3 DNA reads as TGTGCCAGCAGCCAAGATCTTGGGCTAGCGGGAGACCGTCAATACTTC.

The count of this clone is one. The V and J genes are TRBV19 and TRBJ2-7; 7 positions agree with TRBD2. Per germline, CDR1 LNHDA and CDR2 SQIVND (reference sequence). V was clipped by 7 bases and J by 2 bases; unmatched bases: 14. The CDR3 covers 16 residues. CDR3 in DNA: TGTGCCAGTAACATGGGCCGGATAGCGGGCACCTACGAGCAGTACTTC. Translating it yields CASNMGRIAGTYEQYF.

V and J are TRBV5-5 and TRBJ2-1; no definite D call. Germline values: CDR1 SGHKS, CDR2 YYEKEE (reference sequence). CDR3 length: 13 residues. Trimming took 1 base from V and 2 from J, leaving 4 bases between them. In DNA form, the CDR3 reads TGTGCCAGCAGCTTGACAGCCTACAATGAGCAGTTCTTC. This sequence encodes CASSLTAYNEQFF. The full variable domain, in which reference TRBV5-5 and TRBJ2-1 provide the parts outside the CDR3, is DAGVTQSPTHLIKTRGQQVTLRCSPISGHKSVSWYQQVLGQGPQFIFQYYEKEERGRGNFPDRFSARQFPNYSSELNVNALLLGDSALYLCASSLTAYNEQFFGPGTRLTVL.

The V call is TRBV15, the J call TRBJ2-3; possible D gene TRBD2, 6 bases. Germline loops: CDR1 LNHNV, CDR2 YYDKDF (reference sequence). V was cut by 0 bases and J by 5 bases, with 24 bases left in between. CDR3 size: 19 residues. The CDR3 DNA reads TGTGCCACCAGCAGAGACCCCATCGGCCTAGTCGGGAGAGGAGATACGCAGTATTTT. Amino acids: CATSRDPIGLVGRGDTQYF.

This clone is medium-sized. The gene calls are TRBV7-2 and TRBJ2-2; TRBD2 matches 12 bases. The CDR3 loop spans 16 amino acids. CDR1 and CDR2 from the germline V gene are SGHTA and FQGNSA. V shed 5 bases and J 4 bases; nucleotides not matched to a gene: 5. As DNA, the CDR3 is TGTGCCAGCAGCCCACTAGCGGGAGGAATCACCGGGGAGCTGTTTTTT. This gives the protein CASSPLAGGITGELFF.

This sequence joins TRBV5-1 and TRBJ2-1; D is undetermined. V lost 0 bases and J lost 0, with 10 bases in between. The CDR3 spans 16 residues. Germline values: CDR1 SGHRS, CDR2 YFSETQ. CDR3 DNA sequence: TGCGCCAGCAGCTTGGGTCCGGTTAGCTCCTACAATGAGCAGTTCTTC. This gives the protein CASSLGPVSSYNEQFF.

V gene TRBV2 combines with J gene TRBJ1-6; 8 bases fit TRBD1. Unmatched junction bases numbered 10, after V lost 7 bases and J lost 8 bases. The germline V gene encodes CDR1 SNHLY and CDR2 FYNNEI. This CDR3 contains 15 residues. CDR3 DNA sequence: TGTGCCAGCATCGTTGGGACAGGCGGGTATTCACCCCTCCACTTT. Amino acid sequence: CASIVGTGGYSPLHF.

V is TRBV19 and J is TRBJ2-5; D perhaps matches TRBD1 (6 bases). The V gene's germline CDR1 is LNHDA and CDR2 SQIVND (reference sequence). This CDR3 has 13 residues. V lost 5 bases, J lost 2 bases, and 9 bases lay in between. The CDR3 DNA reads as TGTGCCAGTAGTGTGGGGGCACAAGAGACCCAGTACTTC. Residues: CASSVGAQETQYF.

The gene calls are TRBV5-6 and TRBJ2-7; 8 bases line up with TRBD1. V was clipped by 6 bases and J by 0 bases; unmatched bases: 8. The CDR3 sequence is 15 residues long. Germline values: CDR1 SGHDT, CDR2 YYEEEE. CDR3 nucleotides: TGTGCCAGCATCTTCACAGGGGGGAGCTCCTACGAGCAGTACTTC. It codes for CASIFTGGSSYEQYF.

This clone was found a few times. V gene TRBV4-2 combines with J gene TRBJ1-5; D not certain. The CDR3 contains 15 residues. The germline gives CDR1 LGHNA, CDR2 YNFKEQ. Deletions cut 4 bases from V and 1 base from J, with 11 bases between. CDR3 amino acids: CASSRPEVSNQPQHF. The CDR3 bases are TGTGCCAGCAGCCGGCCGGAGGTGAGCAATCAGCCCCAGCATTTT.

The chain couples TRBV7-9 to TRBJ2-3; TRBD1 matches 9 bases. The trim removed 6 bases at V and 4 bases at J, leaving 8 bases unmatched. The CDR3 is made up of 15 amino acids. Germline CDR1 SEHNR, CDR2 FQNEAQ (reference sequence). CDR3 in amino acids: CASRSRGDRADTQYF. As DNA, the CDR3 is TGTGCCAGCAGATCAAGGGGGGACAGGGCAGATACGCAGTATTTT.

This CDR3 reads CASSSRDTVSYEQYF. In nucleotides, the CDR3 is TGTGCCAGCAGTTCCCGGGACACTGTCTCCTACGAGCAGTACTTC. The V call is TRBV6-6, the J call TRBJ2-7, with a possible D match to TRBD1 (6 bases). V was shortened by 4 bases and J by 0 bases, with 13 bases between the two germline ends. The CDR3 is made up of 15 amino acids. Germline V lookup: CDR1 MNHNY, CDR2 SVGAGI (reference sequence).

The J gene is TRBJ2-7, the V gene TRBV5-4; the match to TRBD2 covers 9 bases. Per the germline V gene, CDR1 is SGHNT and CDR2 is YYREEE (reference sequence). The junction had 3 bases not matched to a gene; V was cut back by 1 base and J by 4 bases. The CDR3 has 14 residues. The CDR3 region is CASSLSLAGYEQYF. The CDR3 region has the DNA TGTGCCAGCAGCTTGTCCCTAGCGGGGTACGAGCAGTACTTC.

Here the CDR3 reads CASRRLAGANEQFF. In nucleotides, the CDR3 is TGTGCCAGTAGAAGACTAGCGGGAGCTAATGAGCAGTTCTTC. The rearrangement joins TRBV19 to TRBJ2-1; 12 bases are a match to TRBD2. Unmatched junction bases numbered 4, after V lost 6 bases and J lost 7 bases. CDR3 length: 14 amino acids. Germline V lookup: CDR1 LNHDA, CDR2 SQIVND (reference sequence).

The V and J genes are TRBV6-5 and TRBJ2-1; no reliable D call. The CDR3 consists of 14 residues. The germline V and J ends were trimmed by 8 bases and 0 bases, with 11 bases remaining between them. In germline, CDR1 is MNHEY, CDR2 SVGAGI. The CDR3 is CASQSASSYNEQFF. CDR3 in DNA: TGTGCCAGCCAGAGCGCCAGCTCCTACAATGAGCAGTTCTTC.

J is TRBJ2-3 and V is TRBV7-9; 7 bases match TRBD1. CDR3 length: 16 residues. Germline V gene sequence: CDR1 SEHNR, CDR2 FQNEAQ (reference sequence). With V trimmed by 10 bases and J by 6 bases, 19 bases remained unmatched. The CDR3 protein is CAITGDRKRATDTQYF. The CDR3 DNA follows: TGTGCCATAACAGGGGACCGAAAGCGCGCGACGGATACGCAGTATTTT.

The rearrangement uses TRBV7-2 and TRBJ2-3, with TRBD2 identical over 9 bases. The germline gives CDR1 SGHTA, CDR2 FQGNSA. After removal of 6 bases from V and 4 bases from J, the junction contained 8 bases not matched to a gene. This CDR3 comprises 15 residues. The CDR3: CASSIAGDAADTQYF. For the CDR3, the DNA is TGTGCCAGCAGTATAGCGGGAGATGCGGCAGATACGCAGTATTTT.

The CDR3 sequence: CASSLSQGNTEAFF. CDR3 bases: TGCGCCAGCAGCCTTTCACAGGGGAACACTGAAGCTTTCTTT. The gene calls are TRBV5-1 and TRBJ1-1; TRBD1 is a possible D gene (6 bases). Trimming took 4 bases from V and 1 from J, leaving 11 bases between them. The length of the CDR3 is 14 residues. In germline, CDR1 is SGHRS, CDR2 YFSETQ.

This clone came up a few times. The rearrangement uses TRBV5-1 and TRBJ2-1; D is undetermined. Germline assignment: CDR1 SGHRS and CDR2 YFSETQ. CDR3 size: 15 residues. V lost 1 base, J lost 7 bases, and 15 bases lay in between. CDR3 loop: CASSLLAGSGNEQFF. CDR3 sequence (DNA): TGCGCCAGCAGCTTGTTAGCCGGGTCCGGTAATGAGCAGTTCTTC.